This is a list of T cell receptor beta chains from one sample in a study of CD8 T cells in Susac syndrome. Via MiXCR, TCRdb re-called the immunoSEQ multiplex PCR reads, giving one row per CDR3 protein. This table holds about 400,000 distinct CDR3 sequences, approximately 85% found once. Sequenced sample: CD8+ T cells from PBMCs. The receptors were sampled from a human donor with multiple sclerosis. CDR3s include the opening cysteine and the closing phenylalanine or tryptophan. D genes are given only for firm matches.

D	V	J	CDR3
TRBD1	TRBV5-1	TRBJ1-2	CASSPWTGVTSLNGYTF
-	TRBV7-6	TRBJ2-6	CASSSRSSGANVLTF
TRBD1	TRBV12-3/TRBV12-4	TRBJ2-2	CASSFGTGYGGELFF
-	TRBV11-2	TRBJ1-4	CASSLRQPDIRPTNEKLFF
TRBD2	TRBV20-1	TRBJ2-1	CSARDFVGGRTDEQFF
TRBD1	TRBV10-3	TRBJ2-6	CAISDGTAHINVLTF
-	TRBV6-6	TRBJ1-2	CATSVTGSNYGYTF
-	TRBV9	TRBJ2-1	CASSAEGLPPLGQFF
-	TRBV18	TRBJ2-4	CASSPPSGLAKNIQYF
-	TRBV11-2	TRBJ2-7	CASSTHTLGGTSYEQYF
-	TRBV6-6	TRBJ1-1	CASSYSGQDSEAFF
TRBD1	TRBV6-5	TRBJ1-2	CASSYGGTGEVNYGYTF
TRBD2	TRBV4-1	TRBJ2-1	CASSQDTSGGWYEQFF
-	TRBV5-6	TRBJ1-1	CASSLGRSRNTEAFF
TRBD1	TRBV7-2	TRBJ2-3	CASSKGTGVADTQYF
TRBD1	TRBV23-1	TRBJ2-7	CASTPPCRGGLNEQYF
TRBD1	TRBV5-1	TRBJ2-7	CASSIGTWDSPNEQYF